The rows below give T cell receptor beta chains drawn from one sample of a study of blood T cell repertoires in COVID-19. Libraries were prepared by immunoSEQ multiplex PCR; TCRdb keeps only in-frame clonotypes and omits some of them. The sample carries roughly 700,000 clones, 70% to 90% recorded once. Sequencing was performed on peripheral blood. Receptors were obtained from a woman aged 18 to 35 with acute or convalescent COVID-19. The CDR3 runs from the conserved cysteine through the conserved F or W.

V,J,CDR3
TRBV28,TRBJ2-1,CASSFLDRGNEQFF
TRBV7-9,TRBJ2-3,CASSPLGLAGGTDTQYF
TRBV11-2,TRBJ1-3,CASSPIQGPPGNTIYF
TRBV24-1,TRBJ2-2,CATRGQEVTGELFF
TRBV4-3,TRBJ1-2,CASSPYGGANYGYTF
TRBV7-9,TRBJ2-3,CASSFEAGGRADTQYF
TRBV12-3/TRBV12-4,TRBJ1-2,CAILDRRGGGYTF
TRBV5-1,TRBJ1-1,CASSARGIRTEAFF
TRBV4-3,TRBJ2-3,CASSQEAMGDTQYF
TRBV5-1,TRBJ1-2,CASSLGITGDHGYTF
TRBV6-6,TRBJ1-2,CASSYQGQSGYTF
TRBV6-5,TRBJ1-6,CASSYEKTANSPLHF
TRBV30,TRBJ2-7,CAWGRYLSYEQYF
TRBV20-1,TRBJ1-2,CSAPQDYGYTF
TRBV19,TRBJ1-5,CASSIADRGGGQPQHF
TRBV7-2,TRBJ1-1,CASSLQGVMNTEAFF
TRBV12-3/TRBV12-4,TRBJ1-1,CASSPQSGAEAFF
TRBV9,TRBJ2-3,CASSRGGAGTDTQYF
TRBV4-3,TRBJ2-7,CASSPGGLADPYEQYF
TRBV9,TRBJ2-7,CASSATGGEHEQYF
TRBV6-2/TRBV6-3,TRBJ1-2,CASSAHRDRVDYGYTF